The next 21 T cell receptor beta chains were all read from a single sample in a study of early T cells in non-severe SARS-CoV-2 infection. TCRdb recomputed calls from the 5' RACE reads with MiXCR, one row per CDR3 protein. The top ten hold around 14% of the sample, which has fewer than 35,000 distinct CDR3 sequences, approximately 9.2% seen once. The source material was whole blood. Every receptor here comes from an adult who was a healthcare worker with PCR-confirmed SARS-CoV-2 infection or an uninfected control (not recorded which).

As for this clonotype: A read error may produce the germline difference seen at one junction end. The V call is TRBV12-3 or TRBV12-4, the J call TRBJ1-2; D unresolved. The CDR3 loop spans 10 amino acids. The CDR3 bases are TGTGCCAGCAGTTTAGCTGCTCTCTACTTC. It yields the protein CASSLAALYF.

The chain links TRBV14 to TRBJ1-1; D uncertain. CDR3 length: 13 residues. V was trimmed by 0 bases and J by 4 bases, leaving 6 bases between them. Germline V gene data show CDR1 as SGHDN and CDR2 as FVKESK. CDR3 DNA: TGTGCCAGCAGCCAAGAATTCGGCACTGAAGCTTTCTTT. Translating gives CASSQEFGTEAFF.

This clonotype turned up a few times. CDR3 loop: CASSYLGPQATGELFF. For the CDR3, the DNA is TGTGCCAGCAGTTATTTGGGACCCCAGGCAACCGGGGAGCTGTTTTTT. The V gene is TRBV6-6, the J gene TRBJ2-2; perhaps D is TRBD1 or TRBD2 (5 bases each). Trimming pared 3 bases from V and 5 bases from J, leaving 16 bases between. CDR1 and CDR2 from the germline V gene are MNHNY and SVGAGI (reference sequence). The CDR3 length is 16 residues.

The CDR3 coding sequence is TGTGCCAGCAGCGGACGCGGGCAGGGGGATAGCGGGGGGCCGATAGATACGCAGTATTTT. Translated: CASSGRGQGDSGGPIDTQYF. The V gene is TRBV4-2, the J gene TRBJ2-3; TRBD2 agrees at 10 bases. V lost 5 bases and J lost 5; bases outside the gene matches: 22. Germline V gene sequence: CDR1 LGHNA, CDR2 YNFKEQ. The CDR3 consists of 20 residues.

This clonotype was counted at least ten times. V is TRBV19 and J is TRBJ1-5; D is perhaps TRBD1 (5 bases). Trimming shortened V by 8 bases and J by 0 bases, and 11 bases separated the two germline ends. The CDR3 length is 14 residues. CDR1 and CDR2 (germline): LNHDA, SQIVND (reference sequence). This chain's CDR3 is CASVTVHSNQPQHF. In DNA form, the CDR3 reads TGTGCCAGTGTGACAGTCCATAGCAATCAGCCCCAGCATTTT.

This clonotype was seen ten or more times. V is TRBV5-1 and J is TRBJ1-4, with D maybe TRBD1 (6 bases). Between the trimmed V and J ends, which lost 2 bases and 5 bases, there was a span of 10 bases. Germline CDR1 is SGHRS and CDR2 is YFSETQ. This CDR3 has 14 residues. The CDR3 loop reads CASSLAGANEKLFF. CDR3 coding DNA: TGCGCCAGCAGCTTAGCAGGGGCGAATGAAAAACTGTTTTTT.

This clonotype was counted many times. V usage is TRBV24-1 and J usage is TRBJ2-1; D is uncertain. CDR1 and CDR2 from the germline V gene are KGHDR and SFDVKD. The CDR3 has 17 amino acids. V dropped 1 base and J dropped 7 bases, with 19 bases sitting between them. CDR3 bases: TGTGCCACCAGTGATTTCGTTAGGGCAGGCTCGATAAATGAGCAGTTCTTC. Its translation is CATSDFVRAGSINEQFF.

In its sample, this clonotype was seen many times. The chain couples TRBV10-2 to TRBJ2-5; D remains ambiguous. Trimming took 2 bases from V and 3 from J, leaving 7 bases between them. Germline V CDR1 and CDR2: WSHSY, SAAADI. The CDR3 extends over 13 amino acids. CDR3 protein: CASSEGLEETQYF. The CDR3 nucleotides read TGCGCCAGCAGTGAGGGCCTCGAAGAGACCCAGTACTTC.

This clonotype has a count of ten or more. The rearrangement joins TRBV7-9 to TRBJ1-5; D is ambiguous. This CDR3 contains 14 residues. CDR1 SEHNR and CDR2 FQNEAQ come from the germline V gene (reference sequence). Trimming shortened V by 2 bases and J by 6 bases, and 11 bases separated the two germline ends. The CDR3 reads CASSLRGSGQPQHF. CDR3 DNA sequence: TGTGCCAGCAGCTTACGAGGGTCGGGTCAGCCCCAGCATTTT.

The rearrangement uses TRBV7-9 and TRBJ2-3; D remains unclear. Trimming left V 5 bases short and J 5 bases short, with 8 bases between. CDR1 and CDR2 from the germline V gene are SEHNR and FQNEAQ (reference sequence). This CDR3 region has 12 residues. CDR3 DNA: TGTGCCAGCAGCCCCCGCATAGATACGCAGTATTTT. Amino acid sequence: CASSPRIDTQYF.

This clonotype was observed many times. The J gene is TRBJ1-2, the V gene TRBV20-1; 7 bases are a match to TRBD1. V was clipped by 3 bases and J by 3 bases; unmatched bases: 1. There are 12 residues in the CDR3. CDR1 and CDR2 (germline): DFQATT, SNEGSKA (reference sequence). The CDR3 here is CSASGTDYGYTF. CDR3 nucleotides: TGCAGTGCTAGCGGGACAGACTATGGCTACACCTTC.

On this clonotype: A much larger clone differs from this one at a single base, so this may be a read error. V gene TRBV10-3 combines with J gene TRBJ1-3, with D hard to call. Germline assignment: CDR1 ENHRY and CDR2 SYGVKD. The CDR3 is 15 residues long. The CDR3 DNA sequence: TGTGCCATCAGGGCCGGTGAGGGAAATGGAGACACCATATATTTT. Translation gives CAIRAGEGNGDTIYF.

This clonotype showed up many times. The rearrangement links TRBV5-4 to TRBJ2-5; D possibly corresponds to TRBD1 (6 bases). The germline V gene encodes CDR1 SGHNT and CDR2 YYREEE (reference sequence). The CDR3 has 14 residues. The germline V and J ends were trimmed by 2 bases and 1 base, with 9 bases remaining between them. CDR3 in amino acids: CASSLSGAQETQYF. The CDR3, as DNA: TGTGCCAGCAGCTTATCAGGGGCCCAAGAGACCCAGTACTTC.

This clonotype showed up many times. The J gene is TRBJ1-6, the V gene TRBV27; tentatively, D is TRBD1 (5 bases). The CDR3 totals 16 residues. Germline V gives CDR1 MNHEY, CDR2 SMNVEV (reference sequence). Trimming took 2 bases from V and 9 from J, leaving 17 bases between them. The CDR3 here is CASSLTVGQGSSPLHF. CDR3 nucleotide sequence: TGTGCCAGCAGTTTAACGGTGGGGCAAGGAAGTTCACCCCTCCACTTT.

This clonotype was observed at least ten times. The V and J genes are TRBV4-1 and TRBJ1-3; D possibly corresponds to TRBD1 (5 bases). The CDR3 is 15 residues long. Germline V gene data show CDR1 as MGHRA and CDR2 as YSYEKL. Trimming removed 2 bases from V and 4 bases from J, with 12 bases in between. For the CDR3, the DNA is TGCGCCAGCAGCCAAACCAGGGATTTCGGAAACACCATATATTTT. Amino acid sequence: CASSQTRDFGNTIYF.

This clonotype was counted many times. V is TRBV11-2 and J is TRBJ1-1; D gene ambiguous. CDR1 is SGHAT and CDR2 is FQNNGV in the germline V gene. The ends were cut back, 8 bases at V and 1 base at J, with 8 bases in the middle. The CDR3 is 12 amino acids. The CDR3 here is CASGRWNTEAFF. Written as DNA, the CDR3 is TGTGCCAGCGGTCGGTGGAACACTGAAGCTTTCTTT.

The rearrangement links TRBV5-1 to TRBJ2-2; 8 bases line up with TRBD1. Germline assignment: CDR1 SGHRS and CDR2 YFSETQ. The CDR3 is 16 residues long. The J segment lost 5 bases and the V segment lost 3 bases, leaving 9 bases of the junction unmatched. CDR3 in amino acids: CASSWAGQGNTGELFF. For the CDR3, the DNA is TGCGCCAGCAGCTGGGCCGGACAGGGAAATACCGGGGAGCTGTTTTTT.

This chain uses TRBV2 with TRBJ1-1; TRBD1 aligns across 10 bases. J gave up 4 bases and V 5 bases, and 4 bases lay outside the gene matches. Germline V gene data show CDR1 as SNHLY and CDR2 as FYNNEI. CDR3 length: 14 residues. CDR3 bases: TGTGCCAGCAGTCGACAGGGGGCGGGCACTGAAGCTTTCTTT. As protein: CASSRQGAGTEAFF.

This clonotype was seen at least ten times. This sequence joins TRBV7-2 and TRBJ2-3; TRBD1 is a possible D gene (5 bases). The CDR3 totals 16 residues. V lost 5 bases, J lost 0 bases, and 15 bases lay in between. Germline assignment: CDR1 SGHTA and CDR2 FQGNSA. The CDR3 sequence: CASSRRQSSSTDTQYF. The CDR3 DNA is TGTGCCAGCAGCCGAAGACAGTCCTCTAGCACAGATACGCAGTATTTT.

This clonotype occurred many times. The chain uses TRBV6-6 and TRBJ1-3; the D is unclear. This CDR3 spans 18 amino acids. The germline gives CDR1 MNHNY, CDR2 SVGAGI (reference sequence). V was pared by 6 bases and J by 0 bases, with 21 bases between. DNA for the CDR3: TGTGCCAGCAGACCTGGACCCCGTACACTCTCCTCTGGAAACACCATATATTTT. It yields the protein CASRPGPRTLSSGNTIYF.

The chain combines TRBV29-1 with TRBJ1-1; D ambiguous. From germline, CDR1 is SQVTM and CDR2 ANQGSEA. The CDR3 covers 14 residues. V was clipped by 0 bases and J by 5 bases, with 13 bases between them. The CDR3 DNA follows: TGCAGCGTTGAAGATCTGGGCAGCGGGACTGAAGCTTTCTTT. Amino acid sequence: CSVEDLGSGTEAFF.